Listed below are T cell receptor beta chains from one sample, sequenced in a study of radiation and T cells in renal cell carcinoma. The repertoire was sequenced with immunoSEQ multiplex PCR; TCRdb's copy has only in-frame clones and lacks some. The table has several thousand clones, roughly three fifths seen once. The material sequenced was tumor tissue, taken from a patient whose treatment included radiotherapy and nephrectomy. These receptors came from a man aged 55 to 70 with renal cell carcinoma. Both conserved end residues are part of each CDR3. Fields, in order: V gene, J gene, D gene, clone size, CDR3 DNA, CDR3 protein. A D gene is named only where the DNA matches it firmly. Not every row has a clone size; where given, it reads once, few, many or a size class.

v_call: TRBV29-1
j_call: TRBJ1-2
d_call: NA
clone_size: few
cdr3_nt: TGCAGCGTTGAACCGAGACGGCAGGGCTATGGCTACACCTTC
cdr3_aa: CSVEPRRQGYGYTF

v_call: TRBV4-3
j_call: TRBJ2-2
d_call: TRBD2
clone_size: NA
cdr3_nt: TGCGCCAGCAGCCAAGATTGGGGGGGGAACACCGGGGAGCTGTTTTTT
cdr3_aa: CASSQDWGGNTGELFF

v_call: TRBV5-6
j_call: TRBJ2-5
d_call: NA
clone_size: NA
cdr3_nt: TGTGCCAGCACCTGGGACACCCAAGAGACCCAGTACTTC
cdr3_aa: CASTWDTQETQYF

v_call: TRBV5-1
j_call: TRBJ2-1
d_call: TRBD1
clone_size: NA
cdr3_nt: TGCGCCAGCAGCTTGGGTACAGGGGACAACAATGAGCAGTTCTTC
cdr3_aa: CASSLGTGDNNEQFF

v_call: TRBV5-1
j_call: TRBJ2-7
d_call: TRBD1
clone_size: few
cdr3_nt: TGCGCCAGCAGCTTGACCAGGACAGGCGAGCAGTACTTC
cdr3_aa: CASSLTRTGEQYF

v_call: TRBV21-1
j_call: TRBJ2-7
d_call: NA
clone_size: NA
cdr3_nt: TGTGCCAGCAGCCCGGGACAGGGGGCCTACGAGCAGTACTTC
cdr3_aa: CASSPGQGAYEQYF

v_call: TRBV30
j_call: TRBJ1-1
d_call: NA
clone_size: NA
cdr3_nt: TGTGCCTGGAGTGTTCCCGTGGGGGGGACAATGAACACTGAAGCTTTCTTT
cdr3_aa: CAWSVPVGGTMNTEAFF

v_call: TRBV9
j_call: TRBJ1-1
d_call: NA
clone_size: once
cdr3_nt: TGCGCCAGCAGCCAAGGACAGAACACTGAAGCTTTCTTT
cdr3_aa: CASSQGQNTEAFF

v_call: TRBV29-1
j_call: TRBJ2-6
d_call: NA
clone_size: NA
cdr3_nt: TGCAGCGTGACGGTCTCTGGGGCCAACGTCCTGACTTTC
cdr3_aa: CSVTVSGANVLTF

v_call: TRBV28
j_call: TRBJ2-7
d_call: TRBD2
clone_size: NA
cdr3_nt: TGTGCCAGCAGTCTCGGGGGGGGTGGACTCTCCTACGAGCAGTACTTC
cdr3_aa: CASSLGGGGLSYEQYF

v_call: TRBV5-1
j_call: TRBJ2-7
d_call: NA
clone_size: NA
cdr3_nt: TGCGCCAGCAGCCCTGTGGTTGCTGAGTCCGAGCAGTACTTC
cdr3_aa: CASSPVVAESEQYF

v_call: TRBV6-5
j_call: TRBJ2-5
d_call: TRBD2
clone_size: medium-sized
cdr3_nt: TGTGCCAGCAGTTACTCGACTAGCGGGAAAGAGACCCAGTACTTC
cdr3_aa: CASSYSTSGKETQYF

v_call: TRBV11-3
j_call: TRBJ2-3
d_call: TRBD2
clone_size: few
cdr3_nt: TGTGCCAGCAGCCCCGGGACTAGCGGGAGGACAGATACGCAGTATTTT
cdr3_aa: CASSPGTSGRTDTQYF

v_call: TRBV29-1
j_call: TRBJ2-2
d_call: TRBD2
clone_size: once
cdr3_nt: TGCAGCGTGGGGACTAGCGGGAGGGCCCACACCGGGGAGCTGTTTTTT
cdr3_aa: CSVGTSGRAHTGELFF

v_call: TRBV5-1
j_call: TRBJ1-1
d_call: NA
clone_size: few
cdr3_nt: TGCGCCAGCAGCAGAGACATATCCACTGAAGCTTTCTTT
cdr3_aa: CASSRDISTEAFF

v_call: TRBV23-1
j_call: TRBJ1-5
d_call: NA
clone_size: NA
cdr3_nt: TGCGCCAGCAGTCAGGGGAATCAGCCCCAGCATTTT
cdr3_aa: CASSQGNQPQHF

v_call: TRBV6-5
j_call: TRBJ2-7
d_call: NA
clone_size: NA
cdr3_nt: TGTGCCAGCAGCTTGACAGGGGTAGCGGGAAGGGAGCAGTACTTC
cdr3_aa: CASSLTGVAGREQYF

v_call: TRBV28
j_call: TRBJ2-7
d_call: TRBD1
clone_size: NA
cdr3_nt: TGTGCCAGCAGTCTCCCGGGACAGGGGTACGAGCAGTACTTC
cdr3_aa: CASSLPGQGYEQYF

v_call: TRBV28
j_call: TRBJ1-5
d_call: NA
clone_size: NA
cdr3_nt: TGTGCCAGCAGCCTCCCAACGGGACTGAATCAGCCCCAGCATTTT
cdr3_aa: CASSLPTGLNQPQHF

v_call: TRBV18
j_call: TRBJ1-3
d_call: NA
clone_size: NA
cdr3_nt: TGTGCCAGCTCAGGGGGTACCTCTGGAAACACCATATATTTT
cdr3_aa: CASSGGTSGNTIYF

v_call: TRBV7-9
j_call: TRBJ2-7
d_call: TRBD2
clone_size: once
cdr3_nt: TGTGCCAGCAGCTTCCGGACTAGCGGGAGGGCCGATGAGCAGTACTTC
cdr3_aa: CASSFRTSGRADEQYF

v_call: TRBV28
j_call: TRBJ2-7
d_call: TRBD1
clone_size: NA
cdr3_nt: TGTGCCAGCAGCCTGACAGGGTCCCGACTTTTTTACTACGAGCAGTACTTC
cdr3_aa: CASSLTGSRLFYYEQYF

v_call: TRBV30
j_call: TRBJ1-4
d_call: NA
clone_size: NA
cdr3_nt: TGTGCCTGTCACCGGGCCTCGGAAAAACTGTTTTTT
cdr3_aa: CACHRASEKLFF

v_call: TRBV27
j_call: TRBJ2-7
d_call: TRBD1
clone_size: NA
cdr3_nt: TGTGCCAGCAGTTTAAAGGGAGGGACAGGGCCCTACGAGCAGTACTTC
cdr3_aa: CASSLKGGTGPYEQYF

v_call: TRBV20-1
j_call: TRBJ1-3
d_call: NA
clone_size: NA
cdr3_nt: TGCAGTGCTGACGCCGGGGACACCATATATTTT
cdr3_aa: CSADAGDTIYF

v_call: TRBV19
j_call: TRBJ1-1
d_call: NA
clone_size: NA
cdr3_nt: TGTGCCAGTAGTATAGTCGAGAGGACTGAAGCTTTCTTT
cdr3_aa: CASSIVERTEAFF

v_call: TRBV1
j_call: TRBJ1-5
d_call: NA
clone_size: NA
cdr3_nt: TGCACCAGCAGCCAAGATAGCGTAGAGCCCCAGCATTTT
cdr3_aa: CTSSQDSVEPQHF

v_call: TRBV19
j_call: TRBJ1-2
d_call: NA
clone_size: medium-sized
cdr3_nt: TGTGCCAGTAGTATACAGGGGTTGTATGGCTACACCTTC
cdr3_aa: CASSIQGLYGYTF

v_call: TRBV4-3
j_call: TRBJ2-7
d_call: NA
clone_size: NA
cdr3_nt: TGCGCCAGCAGCCAAGATCGGTTCGGACCTAGCTCCTACGAGCAGTACTTC
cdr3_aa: CASSQDRFGPSSYEQYF

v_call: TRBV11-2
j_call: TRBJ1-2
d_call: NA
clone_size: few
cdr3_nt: TGTGCCAGCAGCTTAGATCCCGCAGTCTGGGGCTATGGCTACACCTTC
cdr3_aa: CASSLDPAVWGYGYTF

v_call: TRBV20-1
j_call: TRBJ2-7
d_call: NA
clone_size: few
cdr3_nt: TGCAGTGCTAGGACTAGCTACGAGCAGTACTTC
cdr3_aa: CSARTSYEQYF